This paragraph covers one T cell receptor (beta chain) sequence. Per germline, CDR1 GTSNPN and CDR2 SVGIG (reference sequence). There are 14 residues in the CDR3. The ends lost 4 bases at V and 3 bases at J; junction bases unmatched: 7. The data belong to a study of shared clonotypes between healthy human individuals. At the level of the study: Donors were a couple of women and a few men aged 18 to 49.

This table comes from immunoSEQ multiplex PCR, and its TCRdb copy is limited to in-frame clones, with some not included. The repertoire consists of 470,000 or so clones, with 70% to 85% occurring once and the leading ten covering around 12%. Input material: PBMCs. The chain links TRBV30 to TRBJ2-7; 9 nucleotides line up with TRBD1. The sequence was collected from a woman aged 40 to 50 in good health. Some clones in this sample may be carry-over from other donors' samples. The CDR3 bases are TGTGCCTGGATGATGGACAGGGGAGTCTACGAGCAGTACTTC. As protein: CAWMMDRGVYEQYF.